The rows below give T cell receptor beta chains drawn from one sample of a study of blood T cell repertoires in COVID-19. Data came from immunoSEQ multiplex PCR; TCRdb stores just in-frame clones and leaves some out. The repertoire has under 350,000 clones, 75% to 85% of them found once; the top ten carry around 6.9%. The material sequenced was peripheral blood. All receptors derive from a human donor in a cohort sampled during active COVID-19. The CDR3 runs from the conserved cysteine through the conserved F or W. A D gene is named only where the DNA matches it firmly. Rows give clone size only sometimes, using once, few, many, or a class for an expanded clone.

CDR3 length	D gene	J gene	V gene	clone size	CDR3 protein	CDR3 DNA
16	-	TRBJ1-2	TRBV10-3	-	CAISERIGGANYGYTF	TGTGCCATCAGTGAAAGGATAGGCGGGGCTAACTATGGCTACACCTTC
14	-	TRBJ1-5	TRBV9	-	CASSVGSGNQPQHF	TGTGCCAGCAGCGTAGGCTCGGGCAATCAGCCCCAGCATTTT
19	-	TRBJ2-1	TRBV19	once	CASSMTGSLLRGPYNEQFF	TGTGCCAGTAGTATGACCGGGTCTCTACTGAGAGGCCCCTACAATGAGCAGTTCTTC
15	-	TRBJ2-7	TRBV15	-	CATSRGRGDSYEQYF	TGTGCCACCAGCAGAGGACGCGGGGACTCCTACGAGCAGTACTTC
14	-	TRBJ2-2	TRBV5-1	few	CASRATANTGELFF	TGCGCCAGCAGAGCTACCGCGAACACCGGGGAGCTGTTTTTT
14	TRBD1	TRBJ1-2	TRBV24-1	-	CATSDPRDRGGYTF	TGTGCCACCAGTGATCCCCGAGACAGGGGAGGCTACACCTTC
14	TRBD1	TRBJ2-7	TRBV29-1	-	CSVVRDRVLGEQYF	TGCAGCGTTGTACGGGACAGAGTTTTAGGCGAGCAGTACTTC
15	TRBD1	TRBJ1-1	TRBV2	-	CASSVPTGEDTEAFF	TGTGCCAGCAGTGTGCCTACAGGGGAGGACACTGAAGCTTTCTTT
16	TRBD1	TRBJ1-2	TRBV3-1/TRBV3-2	few	CASSQKGGGSGYGYTF	TGTGCCAGCAGCCAAAAAGGGGGCGGAAGTGGCTATGGCTACACCTTC
13	-	TRBJ2-7	TRBV4-1	-	CASSQVGLYEQYF	TGCGCCAGCAGCCAAGTGGGGCTATACGAGCAGTACTTC
13	TRBD1	TRBJ1-2	TRBV6-6	-	CASSPGTGIGYTF	TGTGCCAGCAGTCCCGGGACAGGGATTGGCTACACCTTC
16	TRBD1	TRBJ2-3	TRBV5-6	-	CASSIYGQEGTDTQYF	TGTGCCAGCAGCATCTATGGACAGGAGGGCACAGATACGCAGTATTTT
15	-	TRBJ2-5	TRBV30	-	CAWINRETPLGTQYF	TGTGCCTGGATTAATCGGGAAACCCCGCTGGGGACCCAGTACTTC
12	-	TRBJ2-7	TRBV6-5	-	CASNTGIYEQYF	TGTGCCAGCAATACAGGGATCTACGAGCAGTACTTC
15	TRBD1	TRBJ1-5	TRBV5-4	few	CASSFGTGGNQPQHF	TGTGCCAGCAGCTTCGGGACAGGGGGCAATCAGCCCCAGCATTTT
14	-	TRBJ2-3	TRBV14	-	CASSHGLRTDTQYF	TGTGCCAGCAGCCATGGGCTCCGCACAGATACGCAGTATTTT
14	-	TRBJ2-1	TRBV6-5	-	CASSYFFRGNEQFF	TGTGCCAGCAGTTACTTTTTTCGGGGAAATGAGCAGTTCTTC
15	TRBD1	TRBJ2-7	TRBV6-5	once	CASSPPWGQGYEQYF	TGTGCCAGCAGTCCCCCATGGGGACAGGGCTACGAGCAGTACTTC
14	-	TRBJ1-5	TRBV6-5	-	CASSPQYSNQPQHF	TGTGCCAGCAGCCCCCAGTATAGCAATCAGCCCCAGCATTTT
17	-	TRBJ1-3	TRBV7-8	-	CASSLARGAYSGNTIYF	TGTGCCAGCAGCTTAGCGCGGGGAGCCTACTCTGGAAACACCATATATTTT
13	-	TRBJ1-2	TRBV6-5	-	CASSLGQPNGYTF	TGTGCCAGCAGCCTTGGACAACCTAATGGCTACACCTTC
14	-	TRBJ2-7	TRBV27	-	CASSGTGTLYEQYF	TGTGCCAGCAGTGGAACCGGGACACTTTACGAGCAGTACTTC
12	-	TRBJ2-5	TRBV5-5	-	CASSHREETQYF	TGTGCCAGCAGCCACAGGGAAGAGACCCAGTACTTC
15	TRBD1	TRBJ1-5	TRBV5-6	few	CASSTAGTGDQPQHF	TGTGCCAGCAGCACCGCCGGGACAGGCGATCAGCCCCAGCATTTT
12	-	TRBJ1-2	TRBV30	-	CAWSVGVGGYTF	TGTGCCTGGAGTGTAGGGGTAGGTGGCTACACCTTC
14	-	TRBJ2-7	TRBV7-8	once	CASSISGSQDEQYF	TGTGCCAGCAGCATATCAGGCTCCCAGGACGAGCAGTACTTC
13	-	TRBJ1-1	TRBV6-4	-	CASSDPGNTEAFF	TGTGCCAGCAGTGATCCCGGGAACACTGAAGCTTTCTTT
15	TRBD1	TRBJ1-2	TRBV9	-	CASSVDSGGYYGYTF	TGTGCCAGCAGCGTCGATTCAGGGGGGTATTATGGCTACACCTTC
15	TRBD1	TRBJ2-2	TRBV19	-	CASSSDRGLTGELFF	TGTGCCAGTAGTTCGGACAGGGGGCTCACCGGGGAGCTGTTTTTT
14	TRBD1	TRBJ2-5	TRBV5-6	-	CASSLRDREETQYF	TGTGCCAGCAGCCTCCGGGACAGGGAAGAGACCCAGTACTTC
15	TRBD1	TRBJ1-4	TRBV9	-	CASRGQGKGGEKLFF	TGTGCCAGCAGAGGACAGGGCAAGGGGGGCGAAAAACTGTTTTTT
14	TRBD1	TRBJ1-1	TRBV19	-	CASRTQGVNTEAFF	TGTGCCAGTAGAACCCAGGGGGTTAACACTGAAGCTTTCTTT